This is a list of T cell receptor beta chains from one sample in a study of T cells in Graves' hyperthyroidism and ophthalmopathy. In TCRdb, the multiplex PCR reads were re-called with MiXCR into one record per CDR3 protein. Of about 200,000 distinct CDR3 sequences in the sample, 18% are singletons; the top ten hold around 47%. Input material: blood. The source of these receptors is a man in his forties or fifties with Graves' hyperthyroidism. Each CDR3 is given without its conserved first and last residue. The size field is filled for only some rows; it gives once, few, many or a size class.

J | V | size | CDR3
TRBJ2-2 | TRBV12-5 | many | ASGLVWTTANTGELF
TRBJ1-2 | TRBV18 | many | ASSPRQDNYGYT
TRBJ2-7 | TRBV18 | NA | ASSPPGGSGYEQY
TRBJ2-1 | TRBV20-1 | many | SAIPGTDLYNEQF
TRBJ2-1 | TRBV19 | NA | ASSIRGQDYNEQF
TRBJ2-4 | TRBV7-2 | many | ASSLEGGTAKNIQY
TRBJ2-7 | TRBV28 | many | ASSLELAGGLGDEQY
TRBJ2-7 | TRBV7-2 | NA | ASSLVGGENEQY
TRBJ2-7 | TRBV11-2 | many | ASRSRAISYEQY
TRBJ1-5 | TRBV2 | NA | ASTKTGSNQPRH
TRBJ2-7 | TRBV2 | many | ASSDLGYNYEQY
TRBJ2-6 | TRBV3-2 | NA | ASKANVLT
TRBJ1-1 | TRBV30 | many | ASRTGNTEAF
TRBJ1-1 | TRBV18 | many | ASSEDGDAF
TRBJ2-5 | TRBV9 | few | ASSAGLRETQY
TRBJ1-4 | TRBV28 | many | ASSGRGRNEKLF
TRBJ2-3 | TRBV13 | many | ASTEGRTDTQY
TRBJ1-4 | TRBV7-2 | many | ASSARIGELF
TRBJ1-2 | TRBV15 | many | ATSTGGTGYGYT
TRBJ2-7 | TRBV6-2/TRBV6-3 | many | ASSYGRTYEQY
TRBJ2-7 | TRBV27 | many | ASSLTGSSYEQY